This T cell receptor beta chain was retrieved from a study of blood T cells in healthy people across ages. This clonotype has more than one count but fewer than ten. Using a J-beta primer mix together with a sample-barcoded 5' primer, a second PCR was run for roughly 6 to 12 cycles. There were at least 2.5 million CDR3-containing paired-end reads obtained from each sample. TCRdb re-called the 5' RACE reads with MiXCR, one entry per CDR3 protein. The sample includes under 950,000 distinct CDR3 sequences, approximately 21% of them seen just once. CDR1 and CDR2 from the germline V gene are KGHSH and LQKENI. This CDR3 contains 15 residues.

Sequencing was carried out using blood. The rearrangement uses TRBV18 and TRBJ2-5; TRBD1 matches at 7 bases. The J call could be wrong; TRBJ2-1 is a better fit for the DNA end. This TCR came from a man aged 70-80 years in good health. Written as DNA, the CDR3 is TGTGCCAGCAGCCTCGGGACAGTCGTCTACAATGAGCAGTTCTTC. Residues: CASSLGTVVYNEQFF.